The sequence of this TCR beta chain was determined in a study of blood T cell repertoires in COVID-19. At the level of the study: T cells, B-cell-depleted T cells, or PBMCs provided the cDNA or gDNA that served as material.

V was clipped by 3 bases and J by 8 bases, with 16 bases between them. CDR1 is MNHEY, CDR2 SVGAGI, per germline. CDR3 length: 15 residues. Assay used: immunoSEQ multiplex PCR; TCRdb lists only in-frame clones, some missing. The table includes around 85,000 clones, nearly 90% detected once. The chain uses TRBV6-5 and TRBJ1-4; no firm D call. Material for sequencing was peripheral blood. The receptor's source is a woman older than 75 with active or convalescent COVID-19. The CDR3 protein is CASSYTRPAGEKLFF. In DNA, the CDR3 is TGTGCCAGCAGTTATACTCGGCCGGCGGGGGAAAAACTGTTTTTT.